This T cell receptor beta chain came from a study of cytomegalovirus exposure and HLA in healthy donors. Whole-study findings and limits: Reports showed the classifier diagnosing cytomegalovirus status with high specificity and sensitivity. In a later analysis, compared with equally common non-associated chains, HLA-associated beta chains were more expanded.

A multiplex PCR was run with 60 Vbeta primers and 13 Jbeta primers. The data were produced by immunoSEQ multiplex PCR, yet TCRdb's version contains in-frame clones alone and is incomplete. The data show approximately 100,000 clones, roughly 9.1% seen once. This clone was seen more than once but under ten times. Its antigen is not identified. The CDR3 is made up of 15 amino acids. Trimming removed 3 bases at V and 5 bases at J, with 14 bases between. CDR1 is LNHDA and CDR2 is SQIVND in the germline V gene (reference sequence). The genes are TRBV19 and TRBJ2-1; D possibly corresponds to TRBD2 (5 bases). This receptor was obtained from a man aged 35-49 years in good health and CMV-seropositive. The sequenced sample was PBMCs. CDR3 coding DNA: TGTGCCAGTAGTATCCAAAGCGGACTCAACAATGAGCAGTTCTTC. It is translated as CASSIQSGLNNEQFF.